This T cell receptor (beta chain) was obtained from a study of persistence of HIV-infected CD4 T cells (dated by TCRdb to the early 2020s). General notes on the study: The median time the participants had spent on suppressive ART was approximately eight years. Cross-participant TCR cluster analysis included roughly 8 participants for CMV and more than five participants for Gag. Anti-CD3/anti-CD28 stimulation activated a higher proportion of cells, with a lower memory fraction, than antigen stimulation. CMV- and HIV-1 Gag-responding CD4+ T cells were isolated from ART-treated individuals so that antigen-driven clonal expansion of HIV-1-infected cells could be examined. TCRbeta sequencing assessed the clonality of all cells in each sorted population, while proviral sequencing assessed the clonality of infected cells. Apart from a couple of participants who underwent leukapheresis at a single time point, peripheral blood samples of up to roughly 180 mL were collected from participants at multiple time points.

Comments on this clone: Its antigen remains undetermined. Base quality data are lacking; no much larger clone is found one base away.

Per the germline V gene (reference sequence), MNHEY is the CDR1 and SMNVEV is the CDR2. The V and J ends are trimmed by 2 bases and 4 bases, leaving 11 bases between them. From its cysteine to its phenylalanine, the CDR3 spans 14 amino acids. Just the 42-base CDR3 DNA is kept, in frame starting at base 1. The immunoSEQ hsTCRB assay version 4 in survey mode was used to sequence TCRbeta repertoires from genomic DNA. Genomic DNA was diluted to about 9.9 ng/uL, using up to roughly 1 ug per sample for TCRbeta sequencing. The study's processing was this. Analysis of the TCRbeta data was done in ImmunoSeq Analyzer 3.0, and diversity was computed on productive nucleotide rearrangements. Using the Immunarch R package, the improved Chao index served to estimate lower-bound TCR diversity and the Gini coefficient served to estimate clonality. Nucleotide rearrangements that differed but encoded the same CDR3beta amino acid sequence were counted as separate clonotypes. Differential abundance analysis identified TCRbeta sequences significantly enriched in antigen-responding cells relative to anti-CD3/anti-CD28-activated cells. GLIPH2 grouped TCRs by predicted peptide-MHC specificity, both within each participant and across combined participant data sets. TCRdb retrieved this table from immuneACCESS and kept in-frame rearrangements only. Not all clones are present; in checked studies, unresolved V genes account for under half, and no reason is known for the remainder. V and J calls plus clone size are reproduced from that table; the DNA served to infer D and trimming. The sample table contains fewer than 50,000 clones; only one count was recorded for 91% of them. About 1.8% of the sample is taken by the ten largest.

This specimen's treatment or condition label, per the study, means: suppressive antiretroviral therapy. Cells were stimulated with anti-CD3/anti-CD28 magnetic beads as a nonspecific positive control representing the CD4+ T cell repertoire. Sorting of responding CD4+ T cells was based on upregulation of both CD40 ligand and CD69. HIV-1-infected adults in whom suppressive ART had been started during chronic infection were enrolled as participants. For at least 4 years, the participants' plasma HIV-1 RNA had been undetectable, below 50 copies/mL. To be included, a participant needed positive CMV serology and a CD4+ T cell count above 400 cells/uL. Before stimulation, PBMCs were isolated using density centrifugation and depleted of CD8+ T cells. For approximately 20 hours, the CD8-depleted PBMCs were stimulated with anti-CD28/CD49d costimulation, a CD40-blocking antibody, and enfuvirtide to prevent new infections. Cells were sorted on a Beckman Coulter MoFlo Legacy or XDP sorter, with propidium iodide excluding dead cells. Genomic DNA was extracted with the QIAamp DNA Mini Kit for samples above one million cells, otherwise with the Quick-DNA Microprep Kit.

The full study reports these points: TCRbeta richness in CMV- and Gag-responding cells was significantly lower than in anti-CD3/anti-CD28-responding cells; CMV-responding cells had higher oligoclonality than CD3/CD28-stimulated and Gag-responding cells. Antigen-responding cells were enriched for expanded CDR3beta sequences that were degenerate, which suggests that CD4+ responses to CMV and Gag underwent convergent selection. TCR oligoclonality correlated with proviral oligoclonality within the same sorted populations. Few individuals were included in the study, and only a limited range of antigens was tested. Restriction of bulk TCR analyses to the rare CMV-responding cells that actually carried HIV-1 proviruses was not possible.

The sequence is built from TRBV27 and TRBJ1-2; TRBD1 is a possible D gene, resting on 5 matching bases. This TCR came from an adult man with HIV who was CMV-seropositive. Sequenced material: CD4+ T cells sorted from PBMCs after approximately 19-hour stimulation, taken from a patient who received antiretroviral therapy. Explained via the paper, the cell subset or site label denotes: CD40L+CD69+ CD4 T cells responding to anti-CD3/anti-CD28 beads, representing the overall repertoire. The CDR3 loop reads CASSLQGAGYGYTF. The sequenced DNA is TGTGCCAGCAGTTTACAGGGCGCGGGCTATGGCTACACCTTC.